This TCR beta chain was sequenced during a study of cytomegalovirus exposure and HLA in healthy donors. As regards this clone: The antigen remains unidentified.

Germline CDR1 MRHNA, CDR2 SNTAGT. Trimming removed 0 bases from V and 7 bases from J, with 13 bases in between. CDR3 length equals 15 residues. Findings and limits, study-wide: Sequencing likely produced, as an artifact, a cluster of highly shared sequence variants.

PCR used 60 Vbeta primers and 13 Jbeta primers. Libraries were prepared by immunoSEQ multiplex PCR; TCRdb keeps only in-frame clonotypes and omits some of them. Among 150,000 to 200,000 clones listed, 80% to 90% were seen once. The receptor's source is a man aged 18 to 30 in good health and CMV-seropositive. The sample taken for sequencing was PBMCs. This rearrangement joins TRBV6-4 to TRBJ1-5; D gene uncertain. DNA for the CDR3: TGTGCCAGCAGTGACTCGAGCGGGTTTGGCCAGCCCCAGCATTTT. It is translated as CASSDSSGFGQPQHF.